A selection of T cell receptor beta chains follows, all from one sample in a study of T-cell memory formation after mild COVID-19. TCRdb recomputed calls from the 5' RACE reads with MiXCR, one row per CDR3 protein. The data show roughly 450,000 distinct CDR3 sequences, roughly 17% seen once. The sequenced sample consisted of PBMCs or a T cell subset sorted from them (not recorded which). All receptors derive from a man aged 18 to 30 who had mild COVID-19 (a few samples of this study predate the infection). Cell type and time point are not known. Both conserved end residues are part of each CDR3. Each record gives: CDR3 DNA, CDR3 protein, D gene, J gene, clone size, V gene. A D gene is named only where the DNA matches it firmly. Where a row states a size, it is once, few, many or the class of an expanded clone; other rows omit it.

TGTGCCATCAGTGAGCACAGGGGGCGCCCGGCCTACGAGCAGTACTTC CAISEHRGRPAYEQYF TRBD1 TRBJ2-7 NA TRBV10-3
TGTGCCAGCAGCGAGGGACAGGGGCCAGCAAACACTGAAGCTTTCTTT CASSEGQGPANTEAFF TRBD1 TRBJ1-1 many TRBV7-3
TGCGCCAGCAGCTCCGATTACCCGGGGAGCTACACCTTC CASSSDYPGSYTF NA TRBJ1-2 many TRBV5-1
TGTGCCAGCAATAACTTGGGCCCACAAGAGACCCAGTACTTC CASNNLGPQETQYF NA TRBJ2-5 many TRBV7-6
TGCGCCAGCAGCCCCGGACAGGGAGCCTCCGAGCCCCAGCATTTT CASSPGQGASEPQHF TRBD1 TRBJ1-5 few TRBV5-1
TGTGCCAGCAGCTTATCAGAACCAGATACGCAGTATTTT CASSLSEPDTQYF NA TRBJ2-3 few TRBV7-3
TGCAGTGCTAGAGTATCGATCTCCTCTCTCTCGACTAGCGGGTATCACACAGATACGCAGTATTTT CSARVSISSLSTSGYHTDTQYF TRBD2 TRBJ2-3 many TRBV20-1
TGTGCCAGCATCTCACAGGGAAACGCCAAAAACATTCAGTACTTC CASISQGNAKNIQYF NA TRBJ2-4 NA TRBV5-6
TGTGCCAGCAGCATAAGGAGGACCCAGTACTTC CASSIRRTQYF NA TRBJ2-5 NA TRBV28
TGTGCCAGCAGTTTCGCAGTTGGGAGGGGCGAGACTGAAGCTTTCTTT CASSFAVGRGETEAFF NA TRBJ1-1 many TRBV28
TGTGCCAGCAGTTACTCCACACGGTCCGCCGGGGAGCTGTTTTTT CASSYSTRSAGELFF NA TRBJ2-2 few TRBV6-5
TGTGCCATCAGTGCCGGGGACAGGGGGTGGCAGACCCAGTACTTC CAISAGDRGWQTQYF TRBD1 TRBJ2-5 few TRBV10-3
TGCGCAAGCAGCTTGGAAGGCGGCATCTCTGGAAACACCATATATTTT CASSLEGGISGNTIYF NA TRBJ1-3 NA TRBV5-1
TGTGCCAGCAGCTTACGTTCAGGGGACGTGGTGGCAGATACGCAGTATTTT CASSLRSGDVVADTQYF NA TRBJ2-3 few TRBV11-3
TGTGCCAGCAGTGATGGTGGTCCCCAGCATTTT CASSDGGPQHF NA TRBJ1-5 NA TRBV25-1
TGTGCCAGCAGTGAATCAGGGACAGGGGAATCCTACGAGCAGTACTTC CASSESGTGESYEQYF TRBD1 TRBJ2-7 few TRBV6-1
TGCAGTGCCAGGGGGGTAGCAGATACGCAGTATTTT CSARGVADTQYF NA TRBJ2-3 once TRBV20-1
TGTGCCAGCAGCTTGAAAGGGTGTGAAAAACTGTTTTTT CASSLKGCEKLFF NA TRBJ1-4 many TRBV5-7
TGTGCCAGCAGTCCACTAGCGGGGGTGACAAATACGCAGTATTTT CASSPLAGVTNTQYF TRBD2 TRBJ2-3 few TRBV12-3/TRBV12-4
TGTGCCAGCAGCTTACTACCGAAGCCCCATCCTCCACCCCTCCACTTT CASSLLPKPHPPPLHF NA TRBJ1-6 NA TRBV7-9